Each of the 24 T cell receptor beta chains below was sequenced from the same sample in a study of shared clonotypes between healthy human individuals. In the naive CD8 group, cells lacked CD45RO and were positively selected for CCR7, so terminally differentiated effector memory CD45RA+ cells were left out. The table came from immunoSEQ multiplex PCR; TCRdb's copy has only in-frame clones and leaves some out. The sample yields approximately 2,200,000 clones, 93% seen once. Input material: naive CD8+ T cells from PBMCs. These receptors came from a man aged 18 to 35 in good health. Some clones in this sample may be carry-over from other donors' samples.

V is TRBV5-1 and J is TRBJ2-1; D remains ambiguous. V dropped 4 bases and J dropped 0 bases, with 8 bases sitting between them. In germline, CDR1 is SGHRS, CDR2 YFSETQ. The CDR3 spans 14 residues. The CDR3 nucleotides read TGCGCCAGCAGCCCCTGGGACTCCTACAATGAGCAGTTCTTC. As protein: CASSPWDSYNEQFF.

The chain recombines TRBV19 with TRBJ2-1; the D gene is possibly TRBD2 (5 bases). CDR3 length: 13 residues. V lost 3 bases, J lost 3 bases, and 6 bases lay in between. Germline lookup yields CDR1 LNHDA and CDR2 SQIVND (reference sequence). The CDR3 DNA is TGTGCCAGTAGTATTAGCGACTACAATGAGCAGTTCTTC. Its protein product is CASSISDYNEQFF.

V usage is TRBV2 and J usage is TRBJ2-7, with D unclear. CDR1 and CDR2 from the germline V gene are SNHLY and FYNNEI. The CDR3 sequence is 15 residues long. V dropped 0 bases and J dropped 13 bases, with 22 bases sitting between them. CDR3 loop: CASSEADSARWLFYF. CDR3 DNA sequence: TGTGCCAGCAGTGAAGCTGATTCGGCACGGTGGCTGTTTTACTTC.

This clone occurred once. The DNA of the CDR3 is TGTGCCAGCAGCTTAGGTCCCCGAGACGGGGAGTTCAACGAGCAGTACTTC. Amino acids: CASSLGPRDGEFNEQYF. The gene calls are TRBV7-8 and TRBJ2-7, with D perhaps matching TRBD2 (5 bases). The CDR3 consists of 17 residues. Germline CDR1 and CDR2: SGHVS and FQNEAQ. V dropped 1 base and J dropped 5 bases, with 21 bases sitting between them.

The chain is built from TRBV11-2 and TRBJ1-1; 8 bases agree with TRBD1. The germline V gene encodes CDR1 SGHAT and CDR2 FQNNGV. The CDR3 runs to 16 residues. With V trimmed by 5 bases and J by 2 bases, 10 bases remained unmatched. CDR3 in amino acids: CASSPRQGRRNTEAFF. For the CDR3, the DNA is TGTGCCAGCAGCCCGCGACAGGGGAGGAGAAACACTGAAGCTTTCTTT.

The chain links TRBV5-1 to TRBJ2-1; D is ambiguous. This CDR3 spans 19 amino acids. The germline V gene encodes CDR1 SGHRS and CDR2 YFSETQ. Trimming took 0 bases from V and 0 from J, leaving 19 bases between them. The CDR3 loop reads CASSLANPFGSSSYNEQFF. The CDR3 DNA follows: TGCGCCAGCAGCTTGGCCAATCCGTTCGGGTCCAGCTCCTACAATGAGCAGTTCTTC.

The chain recombines TRBV9 with TRBJ1-1, with 7 positions matching TRBD1. CDR3 length: 16 residues. CDR1 SGDLS and CDR2 YYNGEE come from the germline V gene. J gave up 1 base and V 0 bases, and 6 bases lay outside the gene matches. The CDR3 reads CASSVADRAKNTEAFF. The CDR3 DNA is TGTGCCAGCAGCGTAGCTGACAGGGCGAAGAACACTGAAGCTTTCTTT.

J is TRBJ2-7 and V is TRBV28; D is uncertain. This CDR3 is built from 14 residues. Germline V gene sequence: CDR1 MDHEN, CDR2 SYDVKM. V was pared by 2 bases and J by 2 bases, with 10 bases between. The CDR3 region has the DNA TGTGCCAGCAGTTTAGAAGGCAATCCCTACGAGCAGTACTTC. Residues: CASSLEGNPYEQYF.

The chain combines TRBV27 with TRBJ2-3; D gene unclear. V was clipped by 6 bases and J by 0 bases, with 16 bases between them. This CDR3 is 16 amino acids long. CDR1 is MNHEY, CDR2 SMNVEV, per germline (reference sequence). CDR3 nucleotide sequence: TGTGCCAGCAGCTTCGGGTTCCGGCGGAGCACAGATACGCAGTATTTT. Translating it yields CASSFGFRRSTDTQYF.

The rearrangement uses TRBV7-6 and TRBJ1-5, with TRBD1 matching 9 bases. V lost 1 base, J lost 5 bases, and 3 bases stayed unmatched. Germline V CDR1 and CDR2: SGHVS, FNYEAQ. This CDR3 spans 15 amino acids. CDR3 sequence: CASSLDRGPYQPQHF. CDR3 bases: TGTGCCAGCAGCTTAGACAGGGGGCCTTATCAGCCCCAGCATTTT.

This clone was recorded once. V gene TRBV28 combines with J gene TRBJ1-1; 10 bases map to TRBD1. The ends lost 8 bases at V and 4 bases at J; junction bases unmatched: 13. The length of the CDR3 is 16 residues. The germline V gene has CDR1 MDHEN and CDR2 SYDVKM. The CDR3: CASEPGQGTWATEAFF. In DNA, the CDR3 is TGTGCCAGCGAGCCGGGACAGGGGACTTGGGCCACTGAAGCTTTCTTT.

This rearrangement joins TRBV27 to TRBJ1-1, with a possible D match to TRBD1 (5 bases). This CDR3 has 14 amino acids. V dropped 5 bases and J dropped 6 bases, with 16 bases sitting between them. Germline V gene lookup returns CDR1 MNHEY and CDR2 SMNVEV (reference sequence). As DNA, the CDR3 is TGTGCCAGCAGTGTGTTACAGTCCAGGGCTGAAGCTTTCTTT. Translated: CASSVLQSRAEAFF.

With regard to this clone: The sample has other DNA sequences that encode this CDR3 too. The V and J genes are TRBV5-6 and TRBJ2-7; D possibly matches TRBD1 or TRBD2 (5 bases each). The CDR3 runs to 12 residues. Trimming left V 2 bases short and J 6 bases short, with 9 bases between. In germline, CDR1 is SGHDT, CDR2 YYEEEE. The CDR3 sequence is CASSFSGSEQYF. CDR3 sequence (DNA): TGTGCCAGCAGCTTCTCAGGGAGCGAGCAGTACTTC.

The V and J genes are TRBV5-4 and TRBJ2-3, with 8 nucleotides matching TRBD1. Germline lookup yields CDR1 SGHNT and CDR2 YYREEE (reference sequence). V gave up 6 bases and J gave up 2 bases; unmatched junction bases: 5. The CDR3 contains 14 residues. The CDR3 region is CASTLTGDTDTQYF. CDR3 bases: TGTGCCAGCACCCTGACAGGGGACACAGATACGCAGTATTTT.

The genes are TRBV7-9 and TRBJ2-5; the D is unclear. CDR1 SEHNR and CDR2 FQNEAQ come from the germline V gene (reference sequence). Trimming removed 5 bases from V and 3 bases from J, with 4 bases in between. This CDR3 contains 11 residues. CDR3 sequence reads: CASSIKETQYF. As DNA, the CDR3 is TGTGCCAGCAGCATCAAAGAGACCCAGTACTTC.

This chain connects TRBV19 to TRBJ2-2; no clear D. Germline V gene data show CDR1 as LNHDA and CDR2 as SQIVND (reference sequence). V dropped 1 base and J dropped 4 bases, with 13 bases sitting between them. CDR3 length equals 16 residues. The CDR3 sequence is CASSIAAGTITGELFF. CDR3 DNA: TGTGCCAGTAGTATAGCGGCAGGCACAATCACCGGGGAGCTGTTTTTT. The full variable domain, rest sourced from reference TRBV19 and TRBJ2-2, is DGGITQSPKYLFRKEGQNVTLSCEQNLNHDAMYWYRQDPGQGLRLIYYSQIVNDFQKGDIAEGYSVSREKKESFPLTVTSAQKNPTAFYLCASSIAAGTITGELFFGEGSRLTVL.

In regard to this clone: The sample has other DNA sequences that encode this CDR3 too. The rearrangement links TRBV7-8 to TRBJ2-7; a weak D match, TRBD2 (6 bases). This CDR3 spans 14 amino acids. V lost 1 base to trimming and J lost 0 bases, with 7 bases between them. Germline V gene sequence: CDR1 SGHVS, CDR2 FQNEAQ. The CDR3 DNA reads TGTGCCAGCAGCTTAGTCGGGAGCTCCTACGAGCAGTACTTC. This encodes CASSLVGSSYEQYF.

This clone was observed a single time. The V call is TRBV5-6, the J call TRBJ1-2; 11 bases match TRBD1. V shed 5 bases, J shed 5 bases, and the junction held 8 bases outside the gene matches. Germline V CDR1 and CDR2: SGHDT, YYEEEE. This CDR3 contains 15 residues. CDR3 amino acids: CASSYRTGGFYGYTF. For the CDR3, the DNA is TGTGCCAGCAGTTACCGGACAGGGGGCTTTTATGGCTACACCTTC.

The chain carries TRBV5-1 and TRBJ2-1, with D perhaps TRBD2 (6 bases). Trimming removed 5 bases from V and 3 bases from J, with 18 bases in between. Germline V gene lookup returns CDR1 SGHRS and CDR2 YFSETQ. CDR3 length equals 16 residues. The CDR3 reads CASRSEQRALYNEQFF. CDR3 DNA sequence: TGCGCCAGCAGGTCTGAACAGCGGGCCCTCTACAATGAGCAGTTCTTC.

The genes are TRBV9 and TRBJ2-7; unclear D gene. The ends were cut back, 3 bases at V and 5 bases at J, with 6 bases in the middle. Germline V gene lookup returns CDR1 SGDLS and CDR2 YYNGEE. The CDR3 contains 11 residues. DNA of the CDR3: TGTGCCAGCAGCGATGGGGACGAGCAGTACTTC. Translated, it gives CASSDGDEQYF. Combining the CDR3 with reference TRBV9 and TRBJ2-7 gives the whole variable domain DSGVTQTPKHLITATGQRVTLRCSPRSGDLSVYWYQQSLDQGLQFLIQYYNGEERAKGNILERFSAQQFPDLHSELNLSSLELGDSALYFCASSDGDEQYFGPGTRLTVT.

This chain uses TRBV6-6 with TRBJ2-3; D remains ambiguous. V lost 2 bases, J lost 2 bases, and 14 bases lay in between. Germline V lookup: CDR1 MNHNY, CDR2 SVGAGI (reference sequence). This CDR3 spans 16 amino acids. The CDR3 region is CASSYPGVQDTDTQYF. In DNA form, the CDR3 reads TGTGCCAGCAGTTACCCCGGCGTACAAGACACAGATACGCAGTATTTT.

The V gene is TRBV11-2, the J gene TRBJ2-6, with D possibly called TRBD1 or TRBD2 (5 bases each). The CDR3 has 15 amino acids. The V end lost 5 bases, the J end lost 2 bases, and 10 bases lay between the germline ends. Germline CDR1 and CDR2: SGHAT and FQNNGV. CDR3 bases: TGTGCCAGCAGCCAAATGGGGGCTGGGGCCAACGTCCTGACTTTC. This sequence encodes CASSQMGAGANVLTF.

The V call is TRBV28, the J call TRBJ1-1; no clear D gene. Germline CDR1 and CDR2: MDHEN and SYDVKM. This CDR3 is 13 amino acids long. Trimming left V 6 bases short and J 0 bases short, with 8 bases between. The CDR3, as DNA: TGTGCCAGCAGCCATACGGTGAACACTGAAGCTTTCTTT. Its protein is CASSHTVNTEAFF.

The rearrangement uses TRBV29-1 and TRBJ2-1, with 11 bases that match TRBD2. V was clipped by 7 bases and J by 4 bases; unmatched bases: 6. Germline CDR1 is SQVTM and CDR2 is ANQGSEA. The CDR3 runs 14 residues. CDR3 protein: CSEQLAGEYNEQFF. The CDR3 DNA reads TGCAGCGAACAACTAGCGGGGGAATACAATGAGCAGTTCTTC.